This T cell receptor (beta chain) was profiled in a study of blood T cell repertoires in COVID-19. Study context: The study drew acute and convalescent COVID-19 samples from the United States, Italy and Spain.

Method: immunoSEQ multiplex PCR; TCRdb's copy keeps in-frame clones and lacks some. This table has 350,000 to 550,000 clones, 85% to 90% appearing once. The germline V gene has CDR1 LGHDT and CDR2 YNNKEL (reference sequence). V was trimmed by 1 base and J by 4 bases, leaving 16 bases between them. CDR3 length: 16 residues. The receptor comes from a man aged 25-45 years who had recovered from COVID-19. This chain joins TRBV3-1 (or the pseudogene TRBV3-2) and TRBJ1-1, with a tentative D call TRBD1 (6 bases). The material sequenced was PBMCs or T cells enriched from blood (not recorded which). The CDR3 is CASSQAGGRRGTEAFF. Written as DNA, the CDR3 is TGTGCCAGCAGCCAAGCCGGGGGGCGCCGGGGCACTGAAGCTTTCTTT.